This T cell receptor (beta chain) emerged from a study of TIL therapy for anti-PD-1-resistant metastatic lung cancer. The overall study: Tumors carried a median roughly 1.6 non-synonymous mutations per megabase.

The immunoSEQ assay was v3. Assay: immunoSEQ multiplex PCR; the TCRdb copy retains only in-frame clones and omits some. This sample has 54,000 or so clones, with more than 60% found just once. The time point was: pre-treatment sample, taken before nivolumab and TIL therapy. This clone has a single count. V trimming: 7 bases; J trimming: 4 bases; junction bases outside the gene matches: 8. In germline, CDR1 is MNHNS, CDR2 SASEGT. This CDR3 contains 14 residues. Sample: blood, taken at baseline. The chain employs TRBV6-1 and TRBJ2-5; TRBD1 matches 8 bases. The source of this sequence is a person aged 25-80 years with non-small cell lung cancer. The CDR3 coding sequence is TGTGCCAGCAAAGAGACAGGGGTGGGAGAGACCCAGTACTTC. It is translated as CASKETGVGETQYF.